This T cell receptor beta chain stems from a study of identical twins. With 4 bases clipped from V and 3 bases from J, the junction kept 4 bases outside the gene matches. Germline CDR1 and CDR2: KGHDR and SFDVKD. The CDR3 is made up of 15 amino acids. TCRdb re-derived calls from the 5' RACE reads in MiXCR, one entry per CDR3 protein. Of hundreds of thousands of distinct CDR3 sequences listed, around 8.3% are singletons. This sample also belongs to another study, concerning yellow fever vaccine responses in identical twins.

This chain links TRBV24-1 with TRBJ2-3, with 9 bases aligning to TRBD1. Specimen: PBMCs. The clonotype originates from a woman aged 18-29 years in good health. The CDR3, as DNA: TGTGCCACCAGTGACTTGGACAGGGGTACAGATACGCAGTATTTT. Protein product: CATSDLDRGTDTQYF.